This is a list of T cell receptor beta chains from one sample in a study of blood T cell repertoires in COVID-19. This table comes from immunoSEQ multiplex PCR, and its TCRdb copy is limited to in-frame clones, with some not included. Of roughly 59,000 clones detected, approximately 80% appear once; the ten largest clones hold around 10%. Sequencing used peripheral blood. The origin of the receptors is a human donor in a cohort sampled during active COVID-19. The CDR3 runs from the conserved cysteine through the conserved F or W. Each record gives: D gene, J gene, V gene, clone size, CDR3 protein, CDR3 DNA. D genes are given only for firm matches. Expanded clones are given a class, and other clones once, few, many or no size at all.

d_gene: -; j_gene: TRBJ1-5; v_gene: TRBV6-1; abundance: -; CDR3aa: CASSENRGYSNQPQHF; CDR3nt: TGTGCCAGCAGTGAAAATAGAGGCTATAGCAATCAGCCCCAGCATTTT
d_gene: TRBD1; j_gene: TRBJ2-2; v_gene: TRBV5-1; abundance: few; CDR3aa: CASSTAGTGSTGELFF; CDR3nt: TGCGCCAGCAGCACCGCCGGGACAGGGTCTACCGGGGAGCTGTTTTTT
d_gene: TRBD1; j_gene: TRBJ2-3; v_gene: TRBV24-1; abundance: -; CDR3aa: CATSQYGAGGADTQYF; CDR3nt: TGTGCCACCAGTCAGTACGGCGCAGGGGGCGCGGATACGCAGTATTTT
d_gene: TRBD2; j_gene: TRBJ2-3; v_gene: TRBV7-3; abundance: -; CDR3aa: CASSPSGRGDTQYF; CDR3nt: TGTGCCAGCAGCCCCAGCGGGAGGGGAGATACGCAGTATTTT
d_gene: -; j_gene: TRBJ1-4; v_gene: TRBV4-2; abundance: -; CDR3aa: CASSQDVSATNEKLFF; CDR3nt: TGTGCCAGCAGCCAAGATGTCTCGGCAACTAATGAAAAACTGTTTTTT
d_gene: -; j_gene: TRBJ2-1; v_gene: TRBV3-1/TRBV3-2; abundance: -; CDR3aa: CASSQGAAGGSEQFF; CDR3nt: TGTGCCAGCAGCCAAGGCGCGGCAGGAGGATCCGAGCAGTTCTTC
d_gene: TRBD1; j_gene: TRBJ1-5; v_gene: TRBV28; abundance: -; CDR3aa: CASSALPGQGYNQPQHF; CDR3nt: TGTGCCAGCAGCGCGCTACCGGGACAGGGATACAATCAGCCCCAGCATTTT
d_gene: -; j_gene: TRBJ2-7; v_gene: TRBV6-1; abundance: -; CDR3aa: CASSEIRGGTYEQYF; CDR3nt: TGTGCCAGCAGTGAAATCCGTGGTGGTACATACGAGCAGTACTTC
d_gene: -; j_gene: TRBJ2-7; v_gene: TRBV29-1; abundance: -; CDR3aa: CSVEDSGGLYEQYF; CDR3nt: TGCAGCGTTGAAGATTCTGGGGGGTTATACGAGCAGTACTTC
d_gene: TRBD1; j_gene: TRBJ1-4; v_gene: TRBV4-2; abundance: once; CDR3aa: CASSQDRGQGATNEKLFF; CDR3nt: TGTGCCAGCAGCCAAGATAGGGGTCAGGGGGCGACTAATGAAAAACTGTTTTTT
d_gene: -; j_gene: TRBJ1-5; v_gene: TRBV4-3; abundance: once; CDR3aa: CASSQDHSYNQPQHF; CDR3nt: TGCGCCAGCAGCCAAGATCACAGCTACAATCAGCCCCAGCATTTT
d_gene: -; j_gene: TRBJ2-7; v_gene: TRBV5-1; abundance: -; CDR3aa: CASSLRGSYEQYF; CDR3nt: TGCGCCAGCAGCTTGCGCGGATCCTACGAGCAGTACTTC
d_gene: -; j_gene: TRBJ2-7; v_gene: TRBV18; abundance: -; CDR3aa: CASSPGGAGEQYF; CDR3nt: TGTGCCAGCTCACCGGGGGGGGCTGGCGAGCAGTACTTC
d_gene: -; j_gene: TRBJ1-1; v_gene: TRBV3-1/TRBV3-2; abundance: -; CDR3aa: CASSQLTGRNTEAFF; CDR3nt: TGTGCCAGCAGCCAACTGACAGGACGGAACACTGAAGCTTTCTTT
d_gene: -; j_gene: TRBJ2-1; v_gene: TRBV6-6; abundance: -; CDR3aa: CASSFLASNEQFF; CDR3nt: TGTGCCAGCAGTTTCCTAGCCTCCAATGAGCAGTTCTTC
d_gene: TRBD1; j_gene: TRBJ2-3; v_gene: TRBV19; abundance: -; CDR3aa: CASRGTGRTDTQYF; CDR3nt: TGTGCCAGTAGGGGGACAGGGCGGACAGATACGCAGTATTTT
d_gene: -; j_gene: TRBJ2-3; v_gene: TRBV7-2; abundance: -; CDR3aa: CASSSAGRGTDTQYF; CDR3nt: TGTGCCAGCAGCTCGGCGGGGCGGGGCACAGATACGCAGTATTTT
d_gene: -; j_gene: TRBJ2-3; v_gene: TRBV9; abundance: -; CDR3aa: CASSALRGDTDTQYF; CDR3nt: TGTGCCAGCAGCGCCCTCAGGGGGGACACAGATACGCAGTATTTT
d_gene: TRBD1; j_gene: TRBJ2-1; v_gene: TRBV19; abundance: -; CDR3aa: CASSTGTAQSSYNEQFF; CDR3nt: TGTGCCAGTAGTACGGGGACAGCCCAAAGCTCCTACAATGAGCAGTTCTTC
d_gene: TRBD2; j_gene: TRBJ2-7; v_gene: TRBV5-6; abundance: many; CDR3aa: CASSTGLVGVEQYF; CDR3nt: TGTGCCAGCAGCACGGGACTAGTAGGTGTAGAGCAGTACTTC
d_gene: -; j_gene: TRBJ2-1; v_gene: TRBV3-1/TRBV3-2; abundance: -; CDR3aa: CASRNLHEQFF; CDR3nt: TGTGCCAGTAGAAATCTTCATGAGCAGTTCTTC
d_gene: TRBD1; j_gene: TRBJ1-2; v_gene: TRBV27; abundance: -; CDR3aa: CASSPRTGGYGYTF; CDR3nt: TGTGCCAGCAGTCCCCGGACAGGGGGCTATGGCTACACCTTC
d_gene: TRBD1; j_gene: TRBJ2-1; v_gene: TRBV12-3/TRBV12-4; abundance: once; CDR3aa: CASSTQGNEQFF; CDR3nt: TGTGCCAGCAGTACACAGGGGAATGAGCAGTTCTTC
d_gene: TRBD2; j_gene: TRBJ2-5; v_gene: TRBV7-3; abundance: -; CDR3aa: CASSLRGGWGPYQETQYF; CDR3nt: TGTGCCAGCAGCTTAAGGGGAGGGTGGGGCCCGTACCAAGAGACCCAGTACTTC
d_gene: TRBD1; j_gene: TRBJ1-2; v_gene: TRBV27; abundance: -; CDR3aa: CATQRAGTGLFSNYGYTF; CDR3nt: TGTGCCACTCAAAGGGCCGGGACAGGACTCTTTTCTAACTATGGCTACACCTTC
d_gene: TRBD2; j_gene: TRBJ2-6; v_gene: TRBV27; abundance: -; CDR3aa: CASTPGGGLSGANVLTF; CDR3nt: TGTGCCAGCACCCCTGGCGGGGGTCTCTCTGGGGCCAACGTCCTGACTTTC
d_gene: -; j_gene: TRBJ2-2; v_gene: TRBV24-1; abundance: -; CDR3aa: CATSDTGTVSSGELFF; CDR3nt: TGTGCCACCAGCGACACAGGGACCGTCTCGTCCGGGGAGCTGTTTTTT